Below, 18 T cell receptor beta chains from the same sample are listed, as sequenced in a study of shared clonotypes between healthy human individuals. Clones were read by immunoSEQ multiplex PCR, and TCRdb kept only the in-frame ones, dropping some. The table includes approximately 2.5 million clones, 80% to 95% detected once. The sample was naive CD4+ T cells from PBMCs. Subset described: CD45RA+ positively selected. The receptor set was obtained from a man younger than 35 in good health. Some clones in this sample may be carry-over from other donors' samples.

This clone has only one observation. The chain carries TRBV30 and TRBJ1-4; weak D call: TRBD1 (6 bases). CDR1 is GTSNPN and CDR2 is SVGIG in the germline V gene (reference sequence). The CDR3 covers 13 residues. The ends were cut back, 1 base at V and 14 bases at J, with 17 bases in the middle. The CDR3 bases are TGTGCCTGGAGTGCTGGCTTAGGGGGTTATCTGTTTTTT. As protein: CAWSAGLGGYLFF.

The rearrangement links TRBV4-3 to TRBJ2-3, with D uncertain. The CDR3 covers 15 residues. Germline V gene sequence: CDR1 LGHNA, CDR2 YSLEER. V lost 1 base and J 6 bases, leaving 14 bases between the germline ends. CDR3 sequence: CASSQASATSDTQYF. CDR3 sequence (DNA): TGCGCCAGCAGCCAAGCGAGCGCCACTTCCGATACGCAGTATTTT.

CDR3 sequence reads: CASGGARGANVLTF. In DNA, the CDR3 is TGTGCCAGCGGTGGGGCGCGAGGGGCCAACGTCCTGACTTTC. This rearrangement joins TRBV6-5 to TRBJ2-6; the D gene is possibly TRBD1 (5 bases). The CDR3 length is 14 residues. The germline V and J ends were trimmed by 8 bases and 4 bases, with 12 bases remaining between them. Germline CDR1 MNHEY, CDR2 SVGAGI.

The V call is TRBV5-1, the J call TRBJ2-5; TRBD2 is a possible D gene (6 bases). The CDR3 has 16 residues. Germline CDR1 reads SGHRS; CDR2 reads YFSETQ. V was pared by 4 bases and J by 1 base, with 17 bases between. The CDR3 DNA reads TGCGCCAGCAGCAGGGGCTACCGGCGGGGCCAAGAGACCCAGTACTTC. Its translation is CASSRGYRRGQETQYF.

This clone came up a few times. Other DNA sequences in this sample translate to the same CDR3. The rearrangement uses TRBV9 and TRBJ1-1; TRBD1 is a possible D gene (6 bases). V lost 0 bases and J lost 1, with 7 bases in between. Looked up from germline, CDR1 is SGDLS and CDR2 is YYNGEE. This CDR3 spans 14 amino acids. In DNA, the CDR3 is TGTGCCAGCAGCGTAGTAGGGGGGAACACTGAAGCTTTCTTT. This codes for CASSVVGGNTEAFF.

The chain has TRBV2 and TRBJ2-2; D ambiguous. Between the trimmed V and J ends, which lost 2 bases and 0 bases, there was a span of 19 bases. CDR3 length: 19 residues. Germline loops: CDR1 SNHLY, CDR2 FYNNEI. The CDR3 region has the DNA TGTGCCAGCAGTGAACCACGGCCCGGATTTCCCACGAACACCGGGGAGCTGTTTTTT. It specifies CASSEPRPGFPTNTGELFF.

The V and J genes are TRBV5-1 and TRBJ1-1, with D uncertain. This CDR3 is 12 amino acids long. V dropped 5 bases and J dropped 7 bases, with 12 bases sitting between them. From germline, CDR1 is SGHRS and CDR2 YFSETQ. In DNA form, the CDR3 reads TGCGCCAGCAGATCGGCGTTGGATGAAGCTTTCTTT. This encodes CASRSALDEAFF.

V is TRBV6-5 and J is TRBJ2-1, with D perhaps matching TRBD2 (6 bases). The ends were cut back, 6 bases at V and 8 bases at J, with 14 bases in the middle. From germline, CDR1 is MNHEY and CDR2 SVGAGI. The CDR3 totals 13 residues. CDR3 in amino acids: CASRAHLADEQFF. The DNA for the CDR3 is TGTGCCAGCAGAGCCCACTTAGCGGATGAGCAGTTCTTC.

The chain links TRBV15 to TRBJ1-2; D remains ambiguous. The length of the CDR3 is 13 residues. Germline V lookup: CDR1 LNHNV, CDR2 YYDKDF (reference sequence). Trimming left V 5 bases short and J 2 bases short, with 9 bases between. CDR3 region: CATSRTPNYGYTF. For the CDR3, the DNA is TGTGCCACCAGCCGGACCCCGAACTATGGCTACACCTTC.

About this clone itself: Additional DNA sequences in this sample encode the identical CDR3. This chain joins TRBV7-9 and TRBJ2-1, with 8 bases lining up with TRBD1. V lost 4 bases to trimming and J lost 4 bases; unmatched junction nucleotides: 3. Germline CDR1 SEHNR, CDR2 FQNEAQ (reference sequence). The CDR3 sequence is 14 residues long. The CDR3 spells CASSSRTGYNEQFF. The CDR3 DNA reads as TGTGCCAGCAGCTCAAGGACAGGGTACAATGAGCAGTTCTTC.

This sequence joins TRBV28 and TRBJ1-5; D may be TRBD1 (5 bases). The germline V gene encodes CDR1 MDHEN and CDR2 SYDVKM. The V gene lost 7 bases and the J gene lost 7 bases, with 23 bases spanning the gap. CDR3 length equals 16 residues. This CDR3 is CASTPVGEGDHQPQHF. CDR3 nucleotides: TGTGCCAGCACCCCGGTGGGGGAAGGGGATCACCAGCCCCAGCATTTT. The whole variable domain, filled in from reference TRBV28 and TRBJ1-5, reads DVKVTQSSRYLVKRTGEKVFLECVQDMDHENMFWYRQDPGLGLRLIYFSYDVKMKEKGDIPEGYSVSREKKERFSLILESASTNQTSMYLCASTPVGEGDHQPQHFGDGTRLSIL.

The gene calls are TRBV7-2 and TRBJ1-2; D is unresolved. Trimming removed 1 base at V and 11 bases at J, with 14 bases between. Germline V gene data show CDR1 as SGHTA and CDR2 as FQGNSA. This CDR3 is 13 amino acids long. The CDR3 nucleotides are TGTGCCAGCAGCTTAGGGAGGCCCACAGATTACACCTTC. Translation gives CASSLGRPTDYTF.

The chain recombines TRBV19 with TRBJ2-4, with a possible D match to TRBD1 (5 bases). This CDR3 comprises 16 residues. The ends were cut back, 1 base at V and 0 bases at J, with 10 bases in the middle. CDR1 LNHDA and CDR2 SQIVND come from the germline V gene (reference sequence). CDR3 region: CASSIGGQLAKNIQYF. The DNA for the CDR3 is TGTGCCAGTAGTATAGGGGGCCAATTAGCCAAAAACATTCAGTACTTC.

J is TRBJ2-3 and V is TRBV30; D assignment may be TRBD1 or TRBD2 (5 bases each). This CDR3 spans 14 amino acids. The germline V gene encodes CDR1 GTSNPN and CDR2 SVGIG (reference sequence). V gave up 4 bases and J gave up 2 bases, with 13 bases separating them. DNA for the CDR3: TGTGCCTGGAATCCGGGGCCCCCCACAGATACGCAGTATTTT. This sequence encodes CAWNPGPPTDTQYF.

The rearrangement links TRBV9 to TRBJ2-1; the D is unclear. Trimming removed 3 bases from V and 7 bases from J, with 11 bases in between. The CDR3 consists of 13 residues. Germline V gene data show CDR1 as SGDLS and CDR2 as YYNGEE. In DNA form, the CDR3 reads TGTGCCAGCAGCGGGACCAGCAGGAATGAGCAGTTCTTC. Protein sequence: CASSGTSRNEQFF.

The chain has TRBV9 and TRBJ1-2; weak D call: TRBD1 (6 bases). The CDR3 is made up of 16 amino acids. Per germline, CDR1 SGDLS and CDR2 YYNGEE. Trimming cost V 3 bases and J 0 bases, with 15 bases left between them. CDR3 DNA: TGTGCCAGCAGCGCCCGGACAGACTTTACTAACTATGGCTACACCTTC. Translated, it gives CASSARTDFTNYGYTF.

This chain joins TRBV5-4 and TRBJ2-3; TRBD1 matches 10 bases. Germline values: CDR1 SGHNT, CDR2 YYREEE (reference sequence). The V and J ends lost 0 bases and 5 bases, in that order; junction bases with no gene match: 9. CDR3 length equals 17 residues. The chain's CDR3 is CASSLGDRGWKRDTQYF. CDR3 in DNA: TGTGCCAGCAGCTTGGGGGACAGGGGTTGGAAGCGAGATACGCAGTATTTT.

V and J are TRBV30 and TRBJ2-6; D not resolved. Trimming left V 2 bases short and J 0 bases short, with 17 bases between. The CDR3 has 18 residues. Germline values: CDR1 GTSNPN, CDR2 SVGIG (reference sequence). The CDR3 loop reads CAWSIRVAIRSGANVLTF. DNA of the CDR3: TGTGCCTGGAGTATAAGGGTAGCTATTCGCTCTGGGGCCAACGTCCTGACTTTC. The full variable domain, completed using reference TRBV30 and TRBJ2-6, is SQTIHQWPATLVQPVGSPLSLECTVEGTSNPNLYWYRQAAGRGLQLLFYSVGIGQISSEVPQNLSASRPQDRQFILSSKKLLLSDSGFYLCAWSIRVAIRSGANVLTFGAGSRLTVL.